This is a list of T cell receptor beta chains from one sample in a study of T cells expressing NK-cell markers. TCRdb reanalyzed the 5' RACE reads, giving one entry per CDR3 protein sequence and no DNA. The sample holds a few hundred thousand distinct CDR3 sequences. Sequenced: blood T cells: a sorted CD56 or NKG2C T cell subset, CD4+ or CD8+ T cells, or bulk PBMC T cells (not recorded which). The origin of the receptors is a man between 18 and 69 years old in good health. The CDR3 runs from the conserved cysteine through the conserved F or W. Fields, in order: V gene, J gene, CDR3 protein.

v_call: TRBV3-1; j_call: TRBJ2-7; cdr3_aa: CASSAHRGAHEQYF
v_call: TRBV7-9; j_call: TRBJ2-7; cdr3_aa: CASSLAAYTEQYF
v_call: TRBV6-6; j_call: TRBJ2-5; cdr3_aa: CASSGQARGTQYF
v_call: TRBV24-1; j_call: TRBJ2-2; cdr3_aa: CATSELGDRYTGELFF
v_call: TRBV20-1; j_call: TRBJ2-3; cdr3_aa: CSAGRAPRFYTQYF
v_call: TRBV7-9; j_call: TRBJ1-2; cdr3_aa: CASSLASGANYGYTF
v_call: TRBV20-1; j_call: TRBJ1-2; cdr3_aa: CSASQGAGNYGYTF
v_call: TRBV24-1; j_call: TRBJ2-3; cdr3_aa: CATSPGGISIRTDTQYF
v_call: TRBV5-1; j_call: TRBJ2-5; cdr3_aa: CASSLWTSGGGTQYF
v_call: TRBV23-1; j_call: TRBJ2-1; cdr3_aa: CASSHGHSLYNEQFF
v_call: TRBV6-5; j_call: TRBJ1-3; cdr3_aa: CASSYSSRVTGNTIYF
v_call: TRBV5-1; j_call: TRBJ2-3; cdr3_aa: CASSQGLEGDTQYF
v_call: TRBV18; j_call: TRBJ2-1; cdr3_aa: CASSPPGLALGEQFF
v_call: TRBV19; j_call: TRBJ2-5; cdr3_aa: CASSSGFRATQETQYF
v_call: TRBV6-5; j_call: TRBJ1-6; cdr3_aa: CASSYSITGSNSPLHF
v_call: TRBV3-1; j_call: TRBJ1-2; cdr3_aa: CASSQLQGEGYTF
v_call: TRBV6-1; j_call: TRBJ2-5; cdr3_aa: CASSTPGSSRETQYF
v_call: TRBV20-1; j_call: TRBJ2-1; cdr3_aa: CSAPKQGNEQFF
v_call: TRBV9; j_call: TRBJ2-7; cdr3_aa: CASSVAGVHEQYF
v_call: TRBV28; j_call: TRBJ1-1; cdr3_aa: CASSPARSWNTEAFF
v_call: TRBV6-5; j_call: TRBJ2-3; cdr3_aa: CASSSPGQDAQDTQYF
v_call: TRBV10-3; j_call: TRBJ2-3; cdr3_aa: CAISEPGLAGTDTQYF
v_call: TRBV12-3/TRBV12-4; j_call: TRBJ2-7; cdr3_aa: CASSLALANGEQYF
v_call: TRBV27; j_call: TRBJ2-5; cdr3_aa: CASSPLLAGVETQYF
v_call: TRBV7-3; j_call: TRBJ1-3; cdr3_aa: CASSLGPYSGNTIYF
v_call: TRBV11-1; j_call: TRBJ2-7; cdr3_aa: CASSLAPLREGRLSEQYF
v_call: TRBV29-1; j_call: TRBJ2-3; cdr3_aa: CSVESAGGYTDTQYF
v_call: TRBV19; j_call: TRBJ2-7; cdr3_aa: CASSKRGGSSYEQYF
v_call: TRBV11-2; j_call: TRBJ2-3; cdr3_aa: CASSLSPDTQYF
v_call: TRBV15; j_call: TRBJ1-2; cdr3_aa: CATSRDALNYGYTF
v_call: TRBV5-1; j_call: TRBJ1-1; cdr3_aa: CASSRRTGNTEAFF
v_call: TRBV2; j_call: TRBJ2-7; cdr3_aa: CASSIGRAGVVNEQYF
v_call: TRBV3-1; j_call: TRBJ2-5; cdr3_aa: CASSPSSGGAGKTQYF
v_call: TRBV11-2; j_call: TRBJ2-5; cdr3_aa: CASSWRRGGLKETQYF
v_call: TRBV5-1; j_call: TRBJ2-1; cdr3_aa: CASSPPDRSPYNEQFF
v_call: TRBV29-1; j_call: TRBJ2-5; cdr3_aa: CSVFRTGITSQETQYF
v_call: TRBV20-1; j_call: TRBJ2-4; cdr3_aa: CSARRTGGFRAKNIQYF
v_call: TRBV20-1; j_call: TRBJ2-7; cdr3_aa: CSARDGGSPSYEQYF
v_call: TRBV7-8; j_call: TRBJ2-1; cdr3_aa: CASSRVGREQFF
v_call: TRBV5-1; j_call: TRBJ2-1; cdr3_aa: CASSFRGHSDNEQFF
v_call: TRBV20-1; j_call: TRBJ2-2; cdr3_aa: CSASRDGRNTGELFF
v_call: TRBV6-1; j_call: TRBJ2-3; cdr3_aa: CASSALPTSTDTQYF
v_call: TRBV7-2; j_call: TRBJ1-5; cdr3_aa: CASSRGGQPQHF
v_call: TRBV11-2; j_call: TRBJ2-1; cdr3_aa: CASSGGARNEQFF
v_call: TRBV29-1; j_call: TRBJ2-5; cdr3_aa: CSLNGPGGEETQYF
v_call: TRBV20-1; j_call: TRBJ1-5; cdr3_aa: CSARVLKGIVQPQHF
v_call: TRBV5-1; j_call: TRBJ2-3; cdr3_aa: CATNQQGLEDTQYF
v_call: TRBV5-4; j_call: TRBJ2-3; cdr3_aa: CASSLAPGLVSTDTQYF
v_call: TRBV12-3/TRBV12-4; j_call: TRBJ2-7; cdr3_aa: CASSLFGLAEEQYF
v_call: TRBV4-2; j_call: TRBJ2-5; cdr3_aa: CASSQGVASGRETQYF
v_call: TRBV7-9; j_call: TRBJ1-2; cdr3_aa: CASSARQGNYGYTF
v_call: TRBV21-1; j_call: TRBJ2-1; cdr3_aa: CASSKEEGPKYHEQFF
v_call: TRBV5-1; j_call: TRBJ2-6; cdr3_aa: CASSIDSGANVLTF
v_call: TRBV7-7; j_call: TRBJ2-3; cdr3_aa: CASSLVVKGADTQYF
v_call: TRBV12-3/TRBV12-4; j_call: TRBJ1-1; cdr3_aa: CASSDKFMNTEAFF
v_call: TRBV19; j_call: TRBJ2-7; cdr3_aa: CASTRTGQIFEQYF
v_call: TRBV2; j_call: TRBJ2-2; cdr3_aa: CASSGRQGYTLAGELFF
v_call: TRBV7-9; j_call: TRBJ2-1; cdr3_aa: CASSPARELAGGLEQFF
v_call: TRBV27; j_call: TRBJ1-2; cdr3_aa: CASSPVGRQGYTF